The T cell receptor (beta chain) described here comes from a study of monozygotic twins with inflammatory bowel disease. Broader study findings: No single strong signal or clonotype associated with IBD was supported. A distinction between different T cell subtypes was not possible.

From its re-call of the 5' RACE reads, TCRdb lists each CDR3 protein once, without DNA. The sample data list some 400,000 distinct CDR3 sequences. As for this clonotype: Its antigen is not known.

Sequenced: blood. The receptor comes from a human donor with ulcerative colitis or Crohn's disease, or a healthy co-twin of an affected twin (not recorded which).

CDR3 protein: CASSLWGLAGGPRSNEQFF. The chain links TRBV11-1 to TRBJ2-1; the TCRdb D gene call, TRBD2, has no DNA to confirm it. The CDR3 contains 19 residues. CDR1 SGHAT and CDR2 FQDESV come from the germline V gene (reference sequence).